One and the same sample provided the 4 T cell receptor beta chains below, sequenced in a study of T cell responses to AZD1222 COVID-19 vaccine. TCRdb's copy holds only in-frame clones and misses some; the assay was immunoSEQ multiplex PCR. The table records around 87,000 clones, roughly nine tenths of them present only once. Sequenced material: peripheral blood, taken 28 days after the second AZD1222 dose. These receptors originate from an adult who received the AZD1222 COVID-19 vaccine.

This clone was detected once. The J gene is TRBJ1-5, the V gene TRBV6-5, with unresolved D. V lost 6 bases and J lost 7, with 13 bases in between. Germline-derived CDR1 and CDR2 are MNHEY and SVGAGI. The CDR3 length is 13 residues. The CDR3 loop is CASSLPGWQPQHF. Written as DNA, the CDR3 is TGTGCCAGCAGCCTACCCGGATGGCAGCCCCAGCATTTT.

The V call is TRBV10-3, the J call TRBJ1-3, with 9 nucleotides matching TRBD1. From germline, CDR1 is ENHRY and CDR2 SYGVKD. Trimming removed 6 bases from V and 3 bases from J; junction bases left unmatched: 6. The CDR3 extends over 15 amino acids. The CDR3 is CAIRADRGSGNTIYF. CDR3 nucleotide sequence: TGTGCCATCAGGGCGGACAGGGGAAGTGGAAACACCATATATTTT.

The chain employs TRBV27 and TRBJ2-4; TRBD2 matches at 12 bases. CDR3 size: 17 residues. Trimming removed 2 bases from V and 9 bases from J; junction bases left unmatched: 11. CDR1 and CDR2 (germline): MNHEY, SMNVEV (reference sequence). The CDR3 nucleotides are TGTGCCAGCAGTTTACACGGACTAGCGGGGCGCGGGGGCATTCAGTACTTC. The encoded protein is CASSLHGLAGRGGIQYF.

This clone was seen just once. V and J are TRBV11-2 and TRBJ2-3; D gene unclear. The CDR3 has 16 amino acids. V was pared by 2 bases and J by 0 bases, with 12 bases between. Germline CDR1 is SGHAT and CDR2 is FQNNGV. Here the CDR3 DNA reads TGTGCCAGCAGCTTAAGGCTTTTTGCTAGCACAGATACGCAGTATTTT. This sequence encodes CASSLRLFASTDTQYF.